Sequencing of this T cell receptor beta chain was carried out in a study of T cells in Graves' hyperthyroidism and ophthalmopathy. At the level of the study: The initial diagnosis was the point when peripheral blood was collected, ahead of any treatment.

Findings of the study overall: Blood also contained most expanded thyroid clonotypes above 0.001. The model predicted ophthalmopathy a median approximately seven months before onset. Ophthalmopathy was told apart from stable hyperthyroidism by a 13 V-J model.

The TCR beta CDR3 regions underwent amplification using RNA transcripts as the source. First-round RT-PCR with HTBI primers amplified the TCR CDR3 region. A single record per CDR3 protein comes from TCRdb applying MiXCR to the multiplex PCR reads. The sample consists of hundreds of thousands of distinct CDR3 sequences, roughly 15% of them appearing once. V trimming: 0 bases; J trimming: 4 bases; junction bases outside the gene matches: 7. The CDR3 is 16 amino acids. The germline gives CDR1 DFQATT, CDR2 SNEGSKA (reference sequence). This clonotype was observed at least ten times. Antigen unknown. The rearrangement links TRBV20-1 to TRBJ2-3, with 10 nucleotides matching TRBD2. The clonotype originates from a woman aged 40 to 55 with Graves' ophthalmopathy. Material: blood. CDR3 protein: CSARDVKSGRADTQYF. The CDR3 DNA sequence: TGCAGTGCTAGAGATGTAAAGAGCGGGAGGGCAGATACGCAGTATTTT.